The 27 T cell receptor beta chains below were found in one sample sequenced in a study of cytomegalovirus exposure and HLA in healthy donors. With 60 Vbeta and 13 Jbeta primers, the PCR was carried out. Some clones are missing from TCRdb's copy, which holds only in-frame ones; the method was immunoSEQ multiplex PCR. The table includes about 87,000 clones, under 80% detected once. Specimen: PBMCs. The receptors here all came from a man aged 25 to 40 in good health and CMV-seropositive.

CDR3 sequence (DNA): TGCAGCGTTTTCCCAGGGCGGGGGAGCTCCTACAATGAGCAGTTCTTC. Protein product: CSVFPGRGSSYNEQFF. This chain links TRBV29-1 with TRBJ2-1; TRBD2 matches 7 bases. Germline V CDR1 and CDR2: SQVTM, ANQGSEA. J lost 0 bases, V lost 5 bases, and 10 bases had no gene match. The length of the CDR3 is 16 residues.

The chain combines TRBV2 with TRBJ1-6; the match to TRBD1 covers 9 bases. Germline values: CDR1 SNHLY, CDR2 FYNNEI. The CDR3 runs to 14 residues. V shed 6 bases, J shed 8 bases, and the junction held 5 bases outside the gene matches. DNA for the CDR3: TGTGCCAGCAGGGCCGGGACAGGGCATTCACCCCTCCACTTT. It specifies CASRAGTGHSPLHF.

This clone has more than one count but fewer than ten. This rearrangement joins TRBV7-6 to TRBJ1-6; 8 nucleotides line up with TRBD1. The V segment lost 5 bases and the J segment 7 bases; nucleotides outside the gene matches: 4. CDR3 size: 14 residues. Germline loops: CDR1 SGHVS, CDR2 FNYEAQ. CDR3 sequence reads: CASSVDRGNSPLHF. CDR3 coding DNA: TGTGCCAGCAGCGTAGACAGGGGAAATTCACCCCTCCACTTT.

The CDR3 spells CASSFTGGEETQYF. The CDR3 DNA reads as TGTGCCAGCAGTTTTACAGGGGGCGAAGAGACCCAGTACTTC. This chain joins TRBV27 and TRBJ2-5; 9 bases map to TRBD1. CDR3 length equals 14 residues. From germline, CDR1 is MNHEY and CDR2 SMNVEV (reference sequence). J gave up 3 bases and V 3 bases, and 2 bases lay outside the gene matches.

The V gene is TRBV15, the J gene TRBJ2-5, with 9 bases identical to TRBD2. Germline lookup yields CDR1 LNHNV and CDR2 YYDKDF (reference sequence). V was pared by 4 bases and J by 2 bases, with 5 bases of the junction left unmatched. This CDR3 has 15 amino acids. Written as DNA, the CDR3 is TGTGCCACCAGCAAGGCTAGCGGGGTACAAGAGACCCAGTACTTC. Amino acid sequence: CATSKASGVQETQYF.

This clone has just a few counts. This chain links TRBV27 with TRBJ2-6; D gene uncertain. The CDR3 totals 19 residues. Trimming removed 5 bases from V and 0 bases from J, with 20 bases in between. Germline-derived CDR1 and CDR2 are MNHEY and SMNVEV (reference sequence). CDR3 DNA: TGTGCCAGCAGTACCTCGCCAGGCTCAGTCGGCTCTGGGGCCAACGTCCTGACTTTC. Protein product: CASSTSPGSVGSGANVLTF.

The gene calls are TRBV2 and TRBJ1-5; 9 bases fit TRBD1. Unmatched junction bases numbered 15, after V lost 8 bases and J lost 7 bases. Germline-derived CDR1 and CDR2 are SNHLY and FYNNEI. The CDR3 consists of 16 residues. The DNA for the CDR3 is TGTGCCAGCCGGCCAAGTGGACAGGGGAGGGGACAGCCCCAGCATTTT. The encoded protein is CASRPSGQGRGQPQHF.

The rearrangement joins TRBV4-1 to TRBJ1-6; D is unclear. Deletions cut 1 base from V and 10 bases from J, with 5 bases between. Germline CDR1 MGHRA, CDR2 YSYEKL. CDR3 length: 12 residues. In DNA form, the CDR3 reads TGCGCCAGCAGCCAAGGCGGATCACCCCTCCACTTT. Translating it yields CASSQGGSPLHF.

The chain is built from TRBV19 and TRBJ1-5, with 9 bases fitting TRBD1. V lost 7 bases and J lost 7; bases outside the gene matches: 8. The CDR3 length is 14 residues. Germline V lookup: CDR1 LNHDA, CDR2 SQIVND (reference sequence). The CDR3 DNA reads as TGTGCCAGTACCCTACAGGGGGCCCCACAGCCCCAGCATTTT. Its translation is CASTLQGAPQPQHF.

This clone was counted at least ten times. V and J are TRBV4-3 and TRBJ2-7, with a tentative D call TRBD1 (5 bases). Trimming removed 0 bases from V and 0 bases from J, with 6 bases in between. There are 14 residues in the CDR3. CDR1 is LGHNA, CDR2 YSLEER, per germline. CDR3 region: CASSQDGASYEQYF. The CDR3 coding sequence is TGCGCCAGCAGCCAAGATGGGGCCTCCTACGAGCAGTACTTC.

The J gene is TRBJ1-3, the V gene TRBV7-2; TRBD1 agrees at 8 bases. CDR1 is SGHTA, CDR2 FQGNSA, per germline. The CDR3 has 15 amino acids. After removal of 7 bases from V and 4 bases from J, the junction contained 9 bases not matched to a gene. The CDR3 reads CASILSGGAGNTIYF. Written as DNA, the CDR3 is TGTGCCAGCATACTCTCAGGGGGCGCGGGAAACACCATATATTTT.

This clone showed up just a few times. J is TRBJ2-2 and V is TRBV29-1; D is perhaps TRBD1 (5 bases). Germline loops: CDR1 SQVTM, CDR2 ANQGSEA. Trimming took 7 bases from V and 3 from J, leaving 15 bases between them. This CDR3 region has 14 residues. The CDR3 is CSATRQGDTGELFF. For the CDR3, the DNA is TGCAGCGCCACCCGGCAGGGTGACACCGGGGAGCTGTTTTTT.

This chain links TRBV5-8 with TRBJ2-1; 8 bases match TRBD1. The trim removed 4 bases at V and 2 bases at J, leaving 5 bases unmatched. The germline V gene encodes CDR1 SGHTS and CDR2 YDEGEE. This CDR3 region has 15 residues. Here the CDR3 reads CASSRQGSPYNEQFF. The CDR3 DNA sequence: TGTGCCAGCAGCCGACAGGGGAGCCCCTACAATGAGCAGTTCTTC.

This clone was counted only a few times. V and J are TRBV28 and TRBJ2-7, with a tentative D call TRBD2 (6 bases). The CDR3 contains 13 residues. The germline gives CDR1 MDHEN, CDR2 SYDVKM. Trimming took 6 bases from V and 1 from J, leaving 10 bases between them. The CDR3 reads CASSRLGSYEQYF. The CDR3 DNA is TGTGCCAGCAGCCGACTAGGGTCCTACGAGCAGTACTTC. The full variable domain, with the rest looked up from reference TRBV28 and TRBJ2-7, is DVKVTQSSRYLVKRTGEKVFLECVQDMDHENMFWYRQDPGLGLRLIYFSYDVKMKEKGDIPEGYSVSREKKERFSLILESASTNQTSMYLCASSRLGSYEQYFGPGTRLTVT.

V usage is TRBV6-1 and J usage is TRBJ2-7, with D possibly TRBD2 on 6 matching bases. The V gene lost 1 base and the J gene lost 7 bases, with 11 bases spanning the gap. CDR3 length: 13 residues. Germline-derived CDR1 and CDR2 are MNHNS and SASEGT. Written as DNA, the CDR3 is TGTGCCAGCAGTGAAGTTGGAGGGTCTGAGCAGTACTTC. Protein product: CASSEVGGSEQYF.

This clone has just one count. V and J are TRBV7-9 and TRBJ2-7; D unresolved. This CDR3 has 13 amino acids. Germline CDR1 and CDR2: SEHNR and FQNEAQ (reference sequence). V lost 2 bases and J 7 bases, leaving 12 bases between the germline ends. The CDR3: CASSLTEKREQYF. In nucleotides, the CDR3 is TGTGCCAGCAGCTTAACGGAGAAACGGGAGCAGTACTTC.

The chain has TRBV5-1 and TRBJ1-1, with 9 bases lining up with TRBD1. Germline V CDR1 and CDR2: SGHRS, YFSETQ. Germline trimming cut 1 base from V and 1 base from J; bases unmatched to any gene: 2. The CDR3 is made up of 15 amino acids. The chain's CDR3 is CASSLTGQGNTEAFF. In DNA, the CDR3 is TGCGCCAGCAGCTTGACGGGACAGGGGAACACTGAAGCTTTCTTT.

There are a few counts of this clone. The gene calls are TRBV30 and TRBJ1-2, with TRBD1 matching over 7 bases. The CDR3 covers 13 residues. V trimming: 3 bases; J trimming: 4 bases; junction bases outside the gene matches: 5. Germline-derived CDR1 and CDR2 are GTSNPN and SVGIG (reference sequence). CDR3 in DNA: TGTGCCTGGAGAGGGACAGTCGGCTATGGCTACACCTTC. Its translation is CAWRGTVGYGYTF. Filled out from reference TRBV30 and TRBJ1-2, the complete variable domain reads SQTIHQWPATLVQPVGSPLSLECTVEGTSNPNLYWYRQAAGRGLQLLFYSVGIGQISSEVPQNLSASRPQDRQFILSSKKLLLSDSGFYLCAWRGTVGYGYTFGSGTRLTVV.

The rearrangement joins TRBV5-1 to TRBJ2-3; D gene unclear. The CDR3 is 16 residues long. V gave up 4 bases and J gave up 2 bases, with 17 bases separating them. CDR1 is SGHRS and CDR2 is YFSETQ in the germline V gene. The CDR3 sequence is CASSPPPYRFTDTQYF. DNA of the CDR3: TGCGCCAGCAGCCCCCCGCCCTACCGATTCACAGATACGCAGTATTTT.

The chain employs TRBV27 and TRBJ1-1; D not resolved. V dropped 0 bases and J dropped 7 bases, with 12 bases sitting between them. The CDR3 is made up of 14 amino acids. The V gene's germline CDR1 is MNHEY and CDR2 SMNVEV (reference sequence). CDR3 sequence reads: CASSLSRQRLEAFF. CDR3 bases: TGTGCCAGCAGTTTATCGCGGCAGCGCCTTGAAGCTTTCTTT.

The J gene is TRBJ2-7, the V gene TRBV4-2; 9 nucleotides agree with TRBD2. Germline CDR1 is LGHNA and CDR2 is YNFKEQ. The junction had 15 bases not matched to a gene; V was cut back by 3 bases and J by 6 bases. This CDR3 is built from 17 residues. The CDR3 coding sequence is TGTGCCAGCAGCCACTGGGGGCGGGGGGGCGGTATCAGCGAGCAGTACTTC. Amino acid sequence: CASSHWGRGGGISEQYF.

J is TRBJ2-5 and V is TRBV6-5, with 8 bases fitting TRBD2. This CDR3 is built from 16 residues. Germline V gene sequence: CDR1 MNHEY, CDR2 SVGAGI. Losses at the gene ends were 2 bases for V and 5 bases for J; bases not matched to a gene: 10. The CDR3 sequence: CASSYGRGASLETQYF. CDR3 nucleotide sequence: TGTGCCAGCAGTTACGGGCGGGGGGCCAGCCTTGAGACCCAGTACTTC.

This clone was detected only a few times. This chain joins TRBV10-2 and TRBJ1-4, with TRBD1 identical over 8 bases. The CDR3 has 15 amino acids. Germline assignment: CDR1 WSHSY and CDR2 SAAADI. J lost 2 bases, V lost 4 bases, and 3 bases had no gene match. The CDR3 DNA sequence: TGCGCCAGCAGTGGACAGGGGTGGACTAATGAAAAACTGTTTTTT. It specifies CASSGQGWTNEKLFF.

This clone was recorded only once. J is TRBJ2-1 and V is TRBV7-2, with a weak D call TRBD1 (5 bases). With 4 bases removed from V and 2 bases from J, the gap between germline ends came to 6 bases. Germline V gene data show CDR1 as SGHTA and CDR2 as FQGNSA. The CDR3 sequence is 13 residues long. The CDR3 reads CASSSDTYNEQFF. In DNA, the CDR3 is TGTGCCAGCAGCTCGGACACCTACAATGAGCAGTTCTTC. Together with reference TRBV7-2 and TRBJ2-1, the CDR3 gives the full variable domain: GAGVSQSPSNKVTEKGKDVELRCDPISGHTALYWYRQSLGQGLEFLIYFQGNSAPDKSGLPSDRFSAERTGGSVSTLTIQRTQQEDSAVYLCASSSDTYNEQFFGPGTRLTVL.

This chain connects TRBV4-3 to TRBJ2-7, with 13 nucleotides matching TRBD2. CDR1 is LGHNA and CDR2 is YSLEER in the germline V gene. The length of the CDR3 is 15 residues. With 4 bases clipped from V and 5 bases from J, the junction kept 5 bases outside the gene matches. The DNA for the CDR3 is TGCGCCAGCAGCCTCGGGACTAGCGGGAAAGACGAGCAGTACTTC. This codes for CASSLGTSGKDEQYF.

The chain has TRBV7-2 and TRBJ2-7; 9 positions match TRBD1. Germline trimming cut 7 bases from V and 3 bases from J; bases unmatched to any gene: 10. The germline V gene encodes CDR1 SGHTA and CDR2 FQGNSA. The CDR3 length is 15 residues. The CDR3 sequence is CASTQTGTGLYEQYF. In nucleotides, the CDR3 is TGTGCCAGCACCCAAACCGGGACAGGGCTCTACGAGCAGTACTTC.

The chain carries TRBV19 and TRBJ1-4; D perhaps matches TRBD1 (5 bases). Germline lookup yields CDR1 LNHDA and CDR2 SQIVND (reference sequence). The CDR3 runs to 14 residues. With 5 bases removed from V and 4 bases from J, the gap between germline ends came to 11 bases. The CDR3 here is CASSVRDYNEKLFF. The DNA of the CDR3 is TGTGCCAGTAGTGTTCGGGACTATAATGAAAAACTGTTTTTT.